The 23 T cell receptor beta chains listed next were all sequenced from one sample in a study of shared clonotypes between healthy human individuals. Sequenced by immunoSEQ multiplex PCR; TCRdb stores in-frame clones only, minus some. The top ten clones hold roughly 0.13% of a sample with roughly 2 million clones, nearly 97% of them seen once. The specimen sequenced was naive CD4+ T cells sorted from blood. Described subset: CD45RA+ positively selected. The receptors originated from a man between 18 and 29 years old in good health.

This clone was observed once. V usage is TRBV11-2 and J usage is TRBJ1-4; D may be TRBD1 (6 bases). The V end lost 4 bases, the J end lost 4 bases, and 10 bases lay between the germline ends. CDR3 length: 14 residues. In germline, CDR1 is SGHAT, CDR2 FQNNGV. The DNA of the CDR3 is TGTGCCAGCAGCTCCACAGGGTTTAATGAAAAACTGTTTTTT. Protein sequence: CASSSTGFNEKLFF.

With respect to this clone: The sample contains more than one DNA sequence encoding this CDR3. The chain couples TRBV5-1 to TRBJ2-2, with D tentatively TRBD2 (6 bases). The CDR3 covers 16 residues. Germline lookup yields CDR1 SGHRS and CDR2 YFSETQ. The germline V and J ends were trimmed by 0 bases and 2 bases, with 11 bases remaining between them. DNA for the CDR3: TGCGCCAGCAGCTTGGCTGGGGGGTCCAACACCGGGGAGCTGTTTTTT. It specifies CASSLAGGSNTGELFF.

The chain links TRBV10-2 to TRBJ2-7; 7 bases are shared with TRBD1. J was trimmed by 1 base and V by 2 bases; bases with no gene match: 2. CDR1 and CDR2 (germline): WSHSY, SAAADI. This CDR3 has 14 residues. DNA of the CDR3: TGCGCCAGCAGTGAGAACAGGGGATCCTACGAGCAGTACTTC. It specifies CASSENRGSYEQYF.

This chain links TRBV6-1 with TRBJ2-5, with unresolved D. The germline CDR1 and CDR2 sequences are MNHNS and SASEGT. The CDR3 contains 15 residues. Trimming removed 8 bases from V and 3 bases from J, with 19 bases in between. As DNA, the CDR3 is TGTGCCAGCGGCCCCGACCCCGTCCGTGAAGAGACCCAGTACTTC. Translated: CASGPDPVREETQYF.

The CDR3, as DNA: TGTGCCAGCAGCTTAGGGCTAGAAAGGTCCTACGAGCAGTACTTC. Translation: CASSLGLERSYEQYF. The rearrangement joins TRBV7-2 to TRBJ2-7, with D unclear. Per the germline V gene, CDR1 is SGHTA and CDR2 is FQGNSA. The CDR3 has 15 residues. With 1 base removed from V and 1 base from J, the gap between germline ends came to 11 bases.

This clone appeared once. This chain links TRBV7-8 with TRBJ2-3, with TRBD2 as a possible D gene (5 bases). V was shortened by 4 bases and J by 2 bases, with 16 bases between the two germline ends. This CDR3 contains 16 residues. Germline CDR1 reads SGHVS; CDR2 reads FQNEAQ. The CDR3 reads CASSSRPSGTTDTQYF. CDR3 DNA sequence: TGTGCCAGCAGCTCCCGACCCAGCGGAACCACAGATACGCAGTATTTT.

The J gene is TRBJ2-1, the V gene TRBV5-1, with TRBD2 matching over 8 bases. Per the germline V gene, CDR1 is SGHRS and CDR2 is YFSETQ. The CDR3 spans 15 residues. Trimming removed 0 bases from V and 5 bases from J; junction bases left unmatched: 4. CDR3 sequence: CASSLEAGVNNEQFF. The DNA of the CDR3 is TGCGCCAGCAGCTTGGAAGCGGGAGTTAACAATGAGCAGTTCTTC.

This CDR3 reads CASRAQRAGNYNEQFF. CDR3 DNA sequence: TGTGCCAGCAGAGCTCAGAGAGCGGGGAACTACAATGAGCAGTTCTTC. The V and J genes are TRBV7-2 and TRBJ2-1; the match to TRBD2 covers 7 bases. The CDR3 runs 16 residues. Per the germline V gene, CDR1 is SGHTA and CDR2 is FQGNSA. The V gene end was trimmed by 6 bases and the J gene end by 3 bases; junction bases not matched to a gene: 11.

The V and J genes are TRBV6-1 and TRBJ2-5; possibly TRBD2 for D (6 bases). This CDR3 spans 15 amino acids. CDR1 and CDR2 from the germline V gene are MNHNS and SASEGT. V was pared by 2 bases and J by 3 bases, with 13 bases between. This chain's CDR3 is CASSESQGGEETQYF. The CDR3 DNA follows: TGTGCCAGCAGTGAATCCCAGGGCGGGGAAGAGACCCAGTACTTC.

The V and J genes are TRBV6-6 and TRBJ1-1; D is undetermined. This CDR3 comprises 13 residues. V shed 5 bases and J shed 2 bases, with 9 bases lying between them. CDR1 and CDR2 from the germline V gene are MNHNY and SVGAGI (reference sequence). This chain's CDR3 is CASSLVGNTEAFF. CDR3 DNA: TGTGCCAGCAGTCTTGTTGGCAACACTGAAGCTTTCTTT.

The chain recombines TRBV6-5 with TRBJ1-3, with 7 bases that match TRBD1. The length of the CDR3 is 13 residues. CDR1 MNHEY and CDR2 SVGAGI come from the germline V gene. J lost 8 bases, V lost 5 bases, and 6 bases had no gene match. The DNA of the CDR3 is TGTGCCAGCAGTCGACAGGGTTGGGACACCATATATTTT. This sequence encodes CASSRQGWDTIYF.

The chain recombines TRBV9 with TRBJ2-1, with D uncertain. Germline CDR1 SGDLS, CDR2 YYNGEE. V was shortened by 4 bases and J by 6 bases, with 14 bases between the two germline ends. The CDR3 consists of 14 residues. The CDR3 loop reads CASSPTSYFNEQFF. Written as DNA, the CDR3 is TGTGCCAGCAGCCCGACTTCTTATTTCAATGAGCAGTTCTTC.

The chain employs TRBV18 and TRBJ2-5; no clear D gene. This CDR3 spans 13 amino acids. Trimming left V 4 bases short and J 0 bases short, with 6 bases between. Germline assignment: CDR1 KGHSH and CDR2 LQKENI. CDR3 loop: CASSRTNQETQYF. As DNA, the CDR3 is TGTGCCAGCTCACGTACTAACCAAGAGACCCAGTACTTC.

J is TRBJ1-6 and V is TRBV27; 12 bases agree with TRBD1. The CDR3 totals 16 residues. V was pared by 8 bases and J by 9 bases, with 11 bases of the junction left unmatched. From germline, CDR1 is MNHEY and CDR2 SMNVEV (reference sequence). The CDR3 nucleotides read TGTGCCAGCTCGGGGACAGGGGGCGGGGAGGGTTCACCCCTCCACTTT. It translates to CASSGTGGGEGSPLHF.

The chain couples TRBV30 to TRBJ1-5, with 8 nucleotides matching TRBD1. V lost 0 bases to trimming and J lost 1 base; unmatched junction nucleotides: 2. The CDR3 is 15 residues long. Per the germline V gene, CDR1 is GTSNPN and CDR2 is SVGIG (reference sequence). CDR3 protein: CAWSVDRGSNQPQHF. The CDR3 DNA sequence: TGTGCCTGGAGTGTTGACAGGGGAAGCAATCAGCCCCAGCATTTT.

V usage is TRBV7-9 and J usage is TRBJ2-1, with a weak D call TRBD2 (6 bases). V lost 1 base and J 7 bases, leaving 23 bases between the germline ends. CDR1 and CDR2 (germline): SEHNR, FQNEAQ (reference sequence). The CDR3 contains 18 residues. This CDR3 is CASSLDLFRGIRGNEQFF. CDR3 sequence (DNA): TGTGCCAGCAGCTTAGATCTGTTTCGGGGGATAAGAGGGAATGAGCAGTTCTTC.

V gene TRBV7-9 combines with J gene TRBJ2-7, with D uncertain. The CDR3 has 14 amino acids. Germline loops: CDR1 SEHNR, CDR2 FQNEAQ (reference sequence). V lost 2 bases to trimming and J lost 2 bases, with 10 bases between them. CDR3 sequence reads: CASSLSARAYEQYF. In DNA, the CDR3 is TGTGCCAGCAGCTTAAGTGCCAGAGCCTACGAGCAGTACTTC.

The V call is TRBV25-1, the J call TRBJ2-7; TRBD1 is a possible D gene (6 bases). Trimming left V 10 bases short and J 3 bases short, with 22 bases between. The CDR3 has 15 residues. CDR1 is MGHDK and CDR2 is SYGVNS in the germline V gene. CDR3 bases: TGTGCCACCGCTAAAGCCGGGACAACCTACTACGAGCAGTACTTC. This encodes CATAKAGTTYYEQYF.

The V and J genes are TRBV4-3 and TRBJ2-5, with D possibly matching TRBD2 (5 bases). V was shortened by 0 bases and J by 2 bases, with 10 bases between the two germline ends. This CDR3 has 15 residues. Looked up from germline, CDR1 is LGHNA and CDR2 is YSLEER. The CDR3 coding sequence is TGCGCCAGCAGCCAAGATGCCCGGAGGCAAGAGACCCAGTACTTC. Translating it yields CASSQDARRQETQYF.

CDR3 bases: TGTGCCAGCAGTGAAAGGACGGGCCCCTACGAGCAGTACTTC. Encoded protein: CASSERTGPYEQYF. V and J are TRBV2 and TRBJ2-7; D remains ambiguous. Between the trimmed V and J ends, which lost 2 bases and 2 bases, there was a span of 10 bases. The CDR3 sequence is 14 residues long. The germline CDR1 and CDR2 sequences are SNHLY and FYNNEI.

The chain uses TRBV6-5 and TRBJ2-5; the D call may be TRBD1 or TRBD2 (5 bases each). There are 15 residues in the CDR3. Germline lookup yields CDR1 MNHEY and CDR2 SVGAGI. V shed 1 base and J shed 2 bases, with 11 bases lying between them. The CDR3: CASSYYRWGQETQYF. CDR3 nucleotides: TGTGCCAGCAGTTACTACCGATGGGGGCAAGAGACCCAGTACTTC.

The CDR3 bases are TGTGCCAGCACGGGTGGGGGCTCGGGAGCTTTCTTT. It codes for CASTGGGSGAFF. V usage is TRBV2 and J usage is TRBJ1-1, with a possible D match to TRBD1 (6 bases). Per germline, CDR1 SNHLY and CDR2 FYNNEI. This CDR3 comprises 12 residues. V was pared by 7 bases and J by 10 bases, with 16 bases between. Full variable domain (outside the CDR3, taken from reference TRBV2 and TRBJ1-1): EPEVTQTPSHQVTQMGQEVILRCVPISNHLYFYWYRQILGQKVEFLVSFYNNEISEKSEIFDDQFSVERPDGSNFTLKIRSTKLEDSAMYFCASTGGGSGAFFGQGTRLTVV.

This chain connects TRBV27 to TRBJ2-7; TRBD1 matches at 11 bases. Germline CDR1 reads MNHEY; CDR2 reads SMNVEV (reference sequence). The V and J ends lost 5 bases and 6 bases, in that order; junction bases with no gene match: 9. This CDR3 has 15 amino acids. This CDR3 reads CASSPGTGGLGEQYF. The DNA for the CDR3 is TGTGCCAGCAGTCCCGGGACAGGGGGTCTGGGCGAGCAGTACTTC.